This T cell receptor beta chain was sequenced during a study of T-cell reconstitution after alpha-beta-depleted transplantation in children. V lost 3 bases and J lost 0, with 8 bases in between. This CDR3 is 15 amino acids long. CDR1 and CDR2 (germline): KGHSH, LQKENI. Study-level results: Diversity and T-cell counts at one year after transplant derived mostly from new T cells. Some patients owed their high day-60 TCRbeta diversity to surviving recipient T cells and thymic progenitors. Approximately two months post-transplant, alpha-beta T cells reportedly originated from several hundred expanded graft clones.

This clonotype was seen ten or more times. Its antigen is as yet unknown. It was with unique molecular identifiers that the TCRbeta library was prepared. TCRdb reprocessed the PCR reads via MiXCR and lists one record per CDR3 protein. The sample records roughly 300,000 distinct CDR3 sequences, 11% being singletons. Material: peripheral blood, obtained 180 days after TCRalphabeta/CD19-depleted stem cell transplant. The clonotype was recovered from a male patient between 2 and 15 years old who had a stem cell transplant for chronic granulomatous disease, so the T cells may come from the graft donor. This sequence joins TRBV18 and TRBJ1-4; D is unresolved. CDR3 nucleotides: TGTGCCAGCTCACCTAGGCGTCCAACTAATGAAAAACTGTTTTTT. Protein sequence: CASSPRRPTNEKLFF.